Listed below are T cell receptor beta chains from one sample, sequenced in a study of T cells in localized non-small cell lung cancer. Libraries were prepared by immunoSEQ multiplex PCR; TCRdb keeps only in-frame clonotypes and omits some of them. In the table there are approximately 1,600 clones, roughly 19% of which are singletons. The sequencing used normal lung tissue next to the tumor, collected before any cancer treatment. These receptors were taken from a male donor aged 60 or over with stage III squamous cell lung carcinoma. Each CDR3 is given with its conserved first and last residue. A D gene is named only where the DNA matches it firmly. Clone size is given for some rows only: seen once, a few or many times, or a class if the clone is expanded.

v_gene	abundance	j_gene	d_gene	CDR3nt	CDR3aa
TRBV11-3	medium-sized	TRBJ2-1	NA	TGTGCCAGCAGCTTAGGGGGGATAAGCTCCTACAATGAGCAGTTCTTC	CASSLGGISSYNEQFF
TRBV6-8	few	TRBJ1-6	TRBD1	TGTGCCGCCCGGGACAGCCGGGATTCACCCCTCCACTTT	CAARDSRDSPLHF
TRBV19	few	TRBJ2-7	NA	TGTGCCAGTAGTATAGCGAGGGGCGGCTACGAGCAGTACTTC	CASSIARGGYEQYF
TRBV6-8	NA	TRBJ2-7	NA	TGTGCCAGTTTCGGGACGGCTACCTACGAGCAGTACTTC	CASFGTATYEQYF
TRBV11-3	medium-sized	TRBJ2-7	TRBD2	TGTGCCAGCAGCCCCGTAGGACTAGTATACGAGCAGTACTTC	CASSPVGLVYEQYF
TRBV14	NA	TRBJ2-5	NA	TGTGCCAGCAGCCAAGAAGCAGGGACGGGGACCCAGTACTTC	CASSQEAGTGTQYF
TRBV5-1	NA	TRBJ1-2	TRBD1	TGCGCCAGCAGCATGGACGGACAGGGCTATGGCTACACCTTC	CASSMDGQGYGYTF
TRBV28	NA	TRBJ1-2	NA	TGTGCCAGCAGTGCCCCGGGGAGTTTGGGCTATGGCTACACCTTC	CASSAPGSLGYGYTF
TRBV11-3	medium-sized	TRBJ2-4	NA	TGTGCCAGCAGCAACCGGGACCAGGGAAACATTCAGTACTTC	CASSNRDQGNIQYF
TRBV19	NA	TRBJ1-5	TRBD1	TGTGCCAGTAGTATAATGTCCCCGGGACAGATCAATCAGCCCCAGCATTTT	CASSIMSPGQINQPQHF
TRBV5-1	NA	TRBJ2-1	NA	TGCGCCAGCAGCTTTCAGGGTGGAAGCGGGAATGAGCAGTTCTTC	CASSFQGGSGNEQFF
TRBV18	NA	TRBJ2-2	TRBD2	TGTGCCAGCTCACCCTTTAGCGGGGGGTCGAACACCGGGGAGCTGTTTTTT	CASSPFSGGSNTGELFF
TRBV29-1	NA	TRBJ2-2	NA	TGCAGCGTTGAAGATGGCCTGGGGGGGCAGGACACCGGGGAGCTGTTTTTT	CSVEDGLGGQDTGELFF